This record looks at one T cell receptor beta chain sequence and its context. The antigen remains unidentified. This entry is derived from a study of T cell responses to AZD1222 COVID-19 vaccine. Study-level results: In a largely white British group with more females than males, clonal diversity was possibly underestimated. The number of AZD1222 recipients seropositive at baseline was only 5 to 7.

Germline CDR1 and CDR2: SGHNT and YENEEA. The V and J ends lost 3 bases and 6 bases, in that order; junction bases with no gene match: 7. The CDR3 covers 14 residues. The repertoire was sequenced with immunoSEQ multiplex PCR; TCRdb's copy has only in-frame clones and lacks some. The sample shows 110,000 to 150,000 clones, approximately 91% of them seen only once. V gene TRBV11-3 combines with J gene TRBJ2-7, with TRBD1 identical over 8 bases. The sample here was peripheral blood, taken 28 days after the second AZD1222 dose. The receptor comes from an adult who received the AZD1222 COVID-19 vaccine. The CDR3 reads CASSFSGQGLEQYF. In DNA, the CDR3 is TGTGCCAGCAGCTTTTCCGGACAGGGTCTCGAGCAGTACTTC.